This T cell receptor beta chain derives from a study of glioma-infiltrating T cells. In regard to this clonotype: Sequence at one end of the junction differs from germline and may be a read error.

Amplification of TCR alpha and beta CDR3 regions from RNA used iRepertoire nested multiplex PCR. TCRdb re-analysed the multiplex PCR reads in MiXCR, keeping a single row per CDR3 protein. The repertoire has around 90,000 distinct CDR3 sequences, around 40% of them found once; the top ten carry 35% to 45%. Germline CDR1 and CDR2: LGHNT and FRNRAP. The CDR3 is 13 amino acids. What was sequenced was glioma tissue, nonneoplastic brain tissue, or PBMCs (not recorded which). The origin of this receptor is a human donor with low-grade glioma or glioblastoma, undergoing nonglioma brain surgery, or in good health (not recorded which). The V call is TRBV12-5, the J call TRBJ1-1; D is unresolved. CDR3 sequence reads: CASGFTLDTEASF. CDR3 in DNA: TGTGCTAGTGGCTTCACATTAGACACTGAAGCTTCCTTT. Variable domain in full (rest from reference TRBV12-5 and TRBJ1-1): DARVTQTPRHKVTEMGQEVTMRCQPILGHNTVFWYRQTMMQGLELLAYFRNRAPLDDSGMPKDRFSAEMPDATLATLKIQPSEPRDSAVYFCASGFTLDTEASFGQGTRLTVV.